This is a list of T cell receptor beta chains from one sample in a study of technical replicates of blood from several donors. Assay used: immunoSEQ multiplex PCR; TCRdb lists only in-frame clones, some missing. Here the sample spans more than 65,000 clones, roughly 90% being singletons. The sequenced material came from T cells isolated from PBMCs. Every receptor here comes from a human donor in good health. The CDR3 runs from the conserved cysteine through the conserved F or W. Each record gives: clone size, D gene, V gene, J gene, CDR3 DNA, CDR3 protein. A D gene is named only where the DNA matches it firmly. Expanded clones are given a class, and other clones once, few, many or no size at all.

size: -
D: -
V: TRBV10-2
J: TRBJ2-3
DNA: TGCGCCAGCAGTGGGACACGGGGGTACGATACGCAGTATTTT
CDR3: CASSGTRGYDTQYF

size: -
D: TRBD1
V: TRBV5-4
J: TRBJ1-1
DNA: TGTGCCAGCAGTTTGGGACAGGGGAGGAACACTGAAGCTTTCTTT
CDR3: CASSLGQGRNTEAFF

size: once
D: TRBD2
V: TRBV6-1
J: TRBJ2-1
DNA: TGTGCCAGCAGTGAACTAGCGGGAGACTACAATGAGCAGTTCTTC
CDR3: CASSELAGDYNEQFF

size: -
D: -
V: TRBV6-6
J: TRBJ1-1
DNA: TGTGCCAGCAGCATACAGCGGGGGGCTTTCTTT
CDR3: CASSIQRGAFF

size: -
D: TRBD1
V: TRBV27
J: TRBJ2-7
DNA: TGTGCCAGCAGTCTGACAGGGACCTACGAGCAGTACTTC
CDR3: CASSLTGTYEQYF

size: -
D: TRBD2
V: TRBV7-6
J: TRBJ2-2
DNA: TGTGCCAGCAGCTTCTTCCTAGCGGGAGGTACCGGGGAGCTGTTTTTT
CDR3: CASSFFLAGGTGELFF

size: -
D: -
V: TRBV27
J: TRBJ1-5
DNA: TGTGCCAGCAGTTCGTTAGGGGAGCCCCAGCATTTT
CDR3: CASSSLGEPQHF

size: -
D: -
V: TRBV6-4
J: TRBJ1-2
DNA: TGTGCCAGCAGTGACCAAATAACAGGCTACACCTTC
CDR3: CASSDQITGYTF

size: once
D: -
V: TRBV5-1
J: TRBJ2-2
DNA: TGCGCCAGCAGCTTGGGAGAGACAGGTTACACCGGGGAGCTGTTTTTT
CDR3: CASSLGETGYTGELFF

size: -
D: -
V: TRBV28
J: TRBJ2-3
DNA: TGTGCCAGCACCCCCTTTAGAAGCACAGATACGCAGTATTTT
CDR3: CASTPFRSTDTQYF

size: -
D: -
V: TRBV7-8
J: TRBJ2-7
DNA: TGTGCCAGCAGCTTGGCCTGGTACGAGCAGTACTTC
CDR3: CASSLAWYEQYF

size: -
D: TRBD2
V: TRBV10-3
J: TRBJ2-3
DNA: TGTGCCACTGACCGTGGCGGGAGTAAAACAGATACGCAGTATTTT
CDR3: CATDRGGSKTDTQYF

size: -
D: -
V: TRBV29-1
J: TRBJ1-2
DNA: TGCAGCGTTGTAGGGAGGTTAGGCTATGGCTACACCTTC
CDR3: CSVVGRLGYGYTF

size: -
D: TRBD2
V: TRBV9
J: TRBJ2-2
DNA: TGTGCCAGCAGCGTAGAGTCCGGGAGGGGTAACACCGGGGAGCTGTTTTTT
CDR3: CASSVESGRGNTGELFF

size: -
D: -
V: TRBV30
J: TRBJ2-1
DNA: TGTGCCTGGAGTGTAAACAGAGACAATGAGCAGTTCTTC
CDR3: CAWSVNRDNEQFF

size: -
D: -
V: TRBV15
J: TRBJ2-7
DNA: TGTGCCACCGCGGGACAGCCGAGCTCCTACGAGCAGTACTTC
CDR3: CATAGQPSSYEQYF

size: -
D: -
V: TRBV28
J: TRBJ1-5
DNA: TGTGCCAGCACCCTGGCGGCGGCGAGTTATAGCAATCAGCCCCAGCATTTT
CDR3: CASTLAAASYSNQPQHF

size: -
D: -
V: TRBV7-2
J: TRBJ2-7
DNA: TGTGCCAGCAGCTTAGCGGGGAGGAGCATGAGATACGAGCAGTACTTC
CDR3: CASSLAGRSMRYEQYF

size: -
D: -
V: TRBV7-3
J: TRBJ2-3
DNA: TGTGCCAGCAGCCCCCACACAGATACGCAGTATTTT
CDR3: CASSPHTDTQYF

size: few
D: -
V: TRBV29-1
J: TRBJ1-1
DNA: TGCAGCGTTGCCGGGGAAAACACTGAAGCTTTCTTT
CDR3: CSVAGENTEAFF

size: -
D: -
V: TRBV5-1
J: TRBJ2-1
DNA: TGCGCCAGCAGCTTGGTAGAGGATGAGCAGTTCTTC
CDR3: CASSLVEDEQFF

size: -
D: -
V: TRBV30
J: TRBJ1-2
DNA: TGTGCCTGGAGTAGTGGGCGTAGCTATGGCTACACCTTC
CDR3: CAWSSGRSYGYTF

size: -
D: TRBD2
V: TRBV2
J: TRBJ2-7
DNA: TGTGCCAGAGAAACGCCGGGAGCGGGGGAGCAGTACTTC
CDR3: CARETPGAGEQYF

size: -
D: -
V: TRBV7-2
J: TRBJ1-1
DNA: TGTGCCAGCAGCTTAATCAGGTCCCCTGAAGCTTTCTTT
CDR3: CASSLIRSPEAFF

size: -
D: -
V: TRBV7-2
J: TRBJ1-1
DNA: TGTGCCAGCAGTTTCAGGGGGAACACTGAAGCTTTCTTT
CDR3: CASSFRGNTEAFF

size: -
D: TRBD1
V: TRBV4-1
J: TRBJ1-5
DNA: TGCGCCAGCAGCCAAGATGCGGACAGGGGATTGGGTCAGCCCCAGCATTTT
CDR3: CASSQDADRGLGQPQHF

size: -
D: -
V: TRBV7-2
J: TRBJ2-7
DNA: TGTGCCAGCAGCTTAGGTTCCAGGAGGTACGAGCAGTACTTC
CDR3: CASSLGSRRYEQYF

size: -
D: -
V: TRBV5-1
J: TRBJ2-3
DNA: TGCGCCAGCAGCTCCAACGGGGTTGGGAGACGGGAAACAGATACGCAGTATTTT
CDR3: CASSSNGVGRRETDTQYF

size: -
D: TRBD2
V: TRBV30
J: TRBJ2-7
DNA: TGTGCCTGGAGGACTAGCGGGAGATCCTACGAGCAGTACTTC
CDR3: CAWRTSGRSYEQYF

size: -
D: -
V: TRBV7-9
J: TRBJ1-1
DNA: TGTGCCAGCAGCCCACAATACACTGAAGCTTTCTTT
CDR3: CASSPQYTEAFF

size: once
D: TRBD2
V: TRBV7-2
J: TRBJ2-7
DNA: TGTGCCAGCAGCTTAGTAGGGACTAGCGGGTCCCCCTACGAGCAGTACTTC
CDR3: CASSLVGTSGSPYEQYF

size: -
D: -
V: TRBV11-2
J: TRBJ2-1
DNA: TGTGCCAGCAGCTTATTTCCGGGACTCTACAATGAGCAGTTCTTC
CDR3: CASSLFPGLYNEQFF

size: medium-sized
D: TRBD1
V: TRBV30
J: TRBJ1-1
DNA: TGTGCCTGGAGTGTACAGGGGGCGGAAGCTTTCTTT
CDR3: CAWSVQGAEAFF

size: once
D: TRBD2
V: TRBV11-3
J: TRBJ2-1
DNA: TGTGCCAGCAGCTCCCTAAACGGACTAGCGGGAGGTTACAATGAGCAGTTCTTC
CDR3: CASSSLNGLAGGYNEQFF

size: -
D: -
V: TRBV4-3
J: TRBJ1-1
DNA: TGCGCCAGCAGCCAAGATACCGACAGTTGGAACACTGAAGCTTTCTTT
CDR3: CASSQDTDSWNTEAFF

size: -
D: TRBD1
V: TRBV28
J: TRBJ2-1
DNA: TGTGCCAGCAGTTTTTCAGGGGGCTTCTACAATGAGCAGTTCTTC
CDR3: CASSFSGGFYNEQFF

size: -
D: TRBD1
V: TRBV5-6
J: TRBJ1-4
DNA: TGTGCCAGCAGCTTGGGGACAGGGGGCTTTAATGAAAAACTGTTTTTT
CDR3: CASSLGTGGFNEKLFF

size: -
D: -
V: TRBV13
J: TRBJ2-1
DNA: TGTGCCAGCAGCTTATTCAGCGATTCCTACAATGAGCAGTTCTTC
CDR3: CASSLFSDSYNEQFF

size: -
D: -
V: TRBV30
J: TRBJ2-5
DNA: TGTGCCTGGAGTGTGCATTTCGGAGAGACCCAGTACTTC
CDR3: CAWSVHFGETQYF

size: -
D: -
V: TRBV12-5
J: TRBJ2-2
DNA: TGTGCTAGTGGTTCCGGACAGTTTAACACCGGGGAGCTGTTTTTT
CDR3: CASGSGQFNTGELFF

size: -
D: -
V: TRBV7-6
J: TRBJ1-4
DNA: TGTGCCAGCAGCTTATCCACTCATCCAACTAATGAAAAACTGTTTTTT
CDR3: CASSLSTHPTNEKLFF

size: -
D: -
V: TRBV9
J: TRBJ1-1
DNA: TGTGCCAGCAGCACCGGGATCAACACTGAAGCTTTCTTT
CDR3: CASSTGINTEAFF

size: -
D: -
V: TRBV7-2
J: TRBJ1-2
DNA: TGTGCCAGCAGCTTAGACGGTTATGGCTACACCTTC
CDR3: CASSLDGYGYTF

size: -
D: TRBD2
V: TRBV19
J: TRBJ2-1
DNA: TGTGCCAGTAGTATTTCGCGGGGGGTCTACAATGAGCAGTTCTTC
CDR3: CASSISRGVYNEQFF

size: -
D: -
V: TRBV7-7
J: TRBJ2-5
DNA: TGTGCCAGCAGCTTAGCGTGGGTCGGGGAGACCCAGTACTTC
CDR3: CASSLAWVGETQYF